The 6 T cell receptor beta chains below come from one sample, sequenced in a study of post-analysis software for immune sequencing data. Findings of the study overall: In patients, TRBV5-6, TRBV5-1 and TRBV20-1 belonged to 4 or 5 TRBV segments found more frequently than in controls.

The authors incorporated unique molecular identifiers into the TCR beta cDNA libraries. TCRdb redid the calling of the PCR reads with MiXCR, one entry per CDR3 protein. The table shows fewer than 850,000 distinct CDR3 sequences, with just over 45% occurring only once. These receptors have no identified antigens. Specimen: blood. These receptor sequences come from a girl between 5 and 17 years old with multiple sclerosis.

This sequence joins TRBV12-3 or TRBV12-4 and TRBJ2-1; D gene uncertain. Trimming stripped 7 bases from V and 8 bases from J, with 12 bases between. CDR3 size: 12 residues. CDR3 nucleotide sequence: TGTGCCAGCACCAACCGGGTCGATGAGCAGTTCTTC. It yields the protein CASTNRVDEQFF.

This clonotype was seen only a few times. CDR3 DNA sequence: TGTGCCAGCAGCCACTTACTGGACGGGACCTACGAGCAGTACTTC. This translates into CASSHLLDGTYEQYF. The chain has TRBV7-9 and TRBJ2-5; maybe TRBD2 (5 bases). The DNA matches TRBJ2-7 better at its end, which makes the J call doubtful. Per germline, CDR1 SEHNR and CDR2 FQNEAQ (reference sequence). This CDR3 has 15 amino acids.

This clonotype was detected a few times. The chain couples TRBV6-6 to TRBJ2-7; tentatively, D is TRBD1 (5 bases). CDR3 length: 14 amino acids. The germline CDR1 and CDR2 sequences are MNHNY and SVGAGI (reference sequence). V was pared by 0 bases and J by 2 bases, with 8 bases between. The DNA for the CDR3 is TGTGCCAGCAGTTACTCAGCAGGGCCCTACGAGCAGTACTTC. Translated: CASSYSAGPYEQYF.

The V and J genes are TRBV27 and TRBJ2-3, with unresolved D. The germline CDR1 and CDR2 sequences are MNHEY and SMNVEV (reference sequence). V lost 3 bases, J lost 8 bases, and 18 bases lay in between. CDR3 length: 15 amino acids. The CDR3 DNA sequence: TGTGCCAGCAGTTTCGGGTCGATTGTTTCTCGTACGCAGTATTTT. Its translation: CASSFGSIVSRTQYF.

The rearrangement links TRBV20-1 to TRBJ2-5, with 11 nucleotides matching TRBD2. The CDR3 totals 15 residues. Germline V lookup: CDR1 DFQATT, CDR2 SNEGSKA (reference sequence). V trimming: 6 bases; J trimming: 1 base; junction bases outside the gene matches: 7. The CDR3 loop reads CSARRLAGRQETQYF. For the CDR3, the DNA is TGCAGTGCAAGAAGACTAGCGGGACGCCAAGAGACCCAGTACTTC.

V gene TRBV12-3 or TRBV12-4 combines with J gene TRBJ1-1; D is ambiguous. This CDR3 has 14 residues. V lost 1 base and J 4 bases, leaving 10 bases between the germline ends. The CDR3 protein is CASSLDARTTEAFF. CDR3 sequence (DNA): TGTGCCAGCAGTTTAGACGCGAGGACCACTGAAGCTTTCTTT.